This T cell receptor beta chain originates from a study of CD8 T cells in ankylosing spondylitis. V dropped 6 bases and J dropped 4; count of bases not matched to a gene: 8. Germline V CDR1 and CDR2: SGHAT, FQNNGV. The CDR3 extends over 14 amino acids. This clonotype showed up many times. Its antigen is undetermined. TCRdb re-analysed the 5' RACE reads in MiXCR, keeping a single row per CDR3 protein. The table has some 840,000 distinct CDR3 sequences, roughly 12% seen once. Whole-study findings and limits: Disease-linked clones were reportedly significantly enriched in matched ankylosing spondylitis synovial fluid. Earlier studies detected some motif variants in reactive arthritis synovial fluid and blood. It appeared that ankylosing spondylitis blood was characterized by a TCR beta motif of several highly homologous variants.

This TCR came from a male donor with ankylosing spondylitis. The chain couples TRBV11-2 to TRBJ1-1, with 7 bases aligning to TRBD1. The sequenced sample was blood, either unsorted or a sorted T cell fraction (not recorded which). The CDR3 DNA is TGTGCCAGCAGGCCACCCTCAGGGGGCACTGAAGCTTTCTTT. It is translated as CASRPPSGGTEAFF.